The sequence of this T cell receptor (beta chain) was determined in a study of T cells after posttransplantation cyclophosphamide. Study conclusions and caveats: Recipient CMV seropositivity and CMV reactivation strongly tracked TRB clonality. Donor CD8+ memory clones often dominated recipient blood repertoires at later times. TRB overlap between skin or GI tissue T cells and blood was limited.

A marrow graft followed busulfan-fludarabine conditioning, with cyclophosphamide on days +3 and +4. Assay used: immunoSEQ multiplex PCR; TCRdb lists only in-frame clones, some missing. The record shows roughly 14,000 clones for this sample, with no singletons present. Per the germline V gene, CDR1 is ENHRY and CDR2 is SYGVKD. CDR3 length equals 15 residues. The junction had 8 bases not matched to a gene; V was cut back by 3 bases and J by 9 bases. There are a few counts of this clone. What it binds is unknown. The sequencing here drew on PBMCs, taken more than 1,000 days after allogeneic stem cell transplant with posttransplant cyclophosphamide. This clonotype was sampled from a female patient in her 40s who received an allogeneic stem cell transplant from a related donor, was CMV-positive, and had no GVHD. Some T cells may arise from the graft donor. The chain couples TRBV10-3 to TRBJ1-6; 7 bases align to TRBD1. In DNA, the CDR3 is TGTGCCATCAGTGAAACGCCACAGGGGTCTTCACCCCTCCACTTT. It specifies CAISETPQGSSPLHF.